Following are 27 T cell receptor beta chains from one sample sequenced in a study of tumor and adjacent non-tumor tissue in lung cancer. A modified ARM-PCR protocol with three rounds of nested PCR amplified TCRbeta. Using its own MiXCR run on the multiplex PCR reads, TCRdb lists one record per CDR3 protein. Of more than 85,000 distinct CDR3 sequences in the sample, 60% to 80% were seen once. The template was RNA from unsorted bulk tissue. Distant lung tissue was collected more than 3 cm away from the tumor edge. The sample comprised distant non-tumor lung tissue. The receptors were sampled from a man aged 25 to 40 with non-small cell lung cancer.

On this clonotype itself: This may stem from a read error, because a much larger clone lies one nucleotide away. CDR3: CNALTRGRTGELFF. As DNA, the CDR3 is TGCAATGCCCTCACCCGGGGCCGAACCGGGGAGCTGTTTTTT. The chain couples TRBV20-1 to TRBJ2-2, with D tentatively TRBD1 or TRBD2 (5 bases each). Germline V gene lookup returns CDR1 DFQATT and CDR2 SNEGSKA (reference sequence). The length of the CDR3 is 14 residues.

With regard to this clonotype: Just one base apart from a much larger clone, this may be a read error. The gene calls are TRBV12-3 or TRBV12-4 and TRBJ2-7; 7 bases fit TRBD2. This CDR3 is built from 14 residues. V lost 8 bases, J lost 5 bases, and 12 bases stayed unmatched. CDR3 DNA: TGTGCCAGCGGCGTGGGACTACAGAGCCACGAGCAGTACTTC. It specifies CASGVGLQSHEQYF.

On this clonotype: A clone one base away is much larger, so this may be a read error. This chain uses TRBV29-1 with TRBJ1-5; unclear D gene. CDR1 is SQVTM, CDR2 ANQGSEA, per germline. The CDR3 contains 12 residues. V was shortened by 8 bases and J by 2 bases, with 10 bases between the two germline ends. CDR3 amino acids: CSTLTGNQPQHF. In DNA form, the CDR3 reads TGCAGCACGTTGACGGGCAATCAGCCCCAGCATTTT. The whole variable domain, filled in from reference TRBV29-1 and TRBJ1-5, reads SAVISQKPSRDICQRGTSLTIQCQVDSQVTMMFWYRQQPGQSLTLIATANQGSEATYESGFVIDKFPISRPNLTFSTLTVSNMSPEDSSIYLCSTLTGNQPQHFGDGTRLSIL.

As for this clonotype: A much more abundant neighbour one base away suggests this may be a read error. The missing conserved phenylalanine or tryptophan at the end of this CDR3 makes a read error likely. The rearrangement uses TRBV20-1 and TRBJ1-2; no firm D call. V dropped 0 bases and J dropped 0 bases, with 5 bases sitting between them. This CDR3 is built from 13 residues. CDR1 is DFQATT and CDR2 is SNEGSKA in the germline V gene (reference sequence). This CDR3 is CSARDKANYGYTL. DNA of the CDR3: TGCAGTGCTAGAGACAAAGCTAACTATGGCTACACCTTA.

Sample share makes this clonotype medium-sized. The V call is TRBV20-1, the J call TRBJ1-1, with 7 positions matching TRBD1. CDR3 length: 14 amino acids. Germline CDR1 reads DFQATT; CDR2 reads SNEGSKA (reference sequence). V shed 5 bases and J 6 bases; nucleotides not matched to a gene: 12. The CDR3: CSAPPRDRNAEAFF. The CDR3 DNA sequence: TGCAGTGCTCCTCCCCGGGACAGAAACGCTGAAGCTTTCTTT.

This clonotype was recorded a few times. The chain has TRBV7-9 and TRBJ2-5, with D possibly called TRBD1 or TRBD2 (5 bases each). The germline V gene has CDR1 SEHNR and CDR2 FQNEAQ (reference sequence). The CDR3 has 11 amino acids. Trimming shortened V by 5 bases and J by 6 bases, and 7 bases separated the two germline ends. Here the CDR3 reads CASSEGQTQYF. The DNA of the CDR3 is TGTGCCAGCAGCGAGGGGCAGACCCAGTACTTC.

To note about this clonotype: The CDR3 end shows no conserved phenylalanine or tryptophan, and so a read error is likely. This chain links TRBV12-3 or TRBV12-4 with TRBJ2-7; unclear D gene. The CDR3 consists of 11 residues. Trimming took off 3 bases at V and 5 bases at J, with 5 bases between the two ends. The CDR3 DNA reads as TGTGCCAGCAGTTTCGGGCACGAGCAGTACTCC. This encodes CASSFGHEQYS.

In its sample, this clonotype is large. The rearrangement uses TRBV20-1 and TRBJ2-7, with 12 bases fitting TRBD2. The V and J ends lost 7 bases and 7 bases, in that order; junction bases with no gene match: 8. Germline assignment: CDR1 DFQATT and CDR2 SNEGSKA (reference sequence). The CDR3 covers 13 residues. The CDR3 spells CSGRLAGAREQYF. DNA of the CDR3: TGCAGTGGGAGACTAGCGGGAGCAAGGGAGCAGTACTTC.

As concerns this clonotype: One junction end disagrees with the germline gene, perhaps due to a read error. The chain recombines TRBV11-1 with TRBJ2-4, with D possibly being TRBD2 (5 bases). This CDR3 region has 14 residues. Germline V gene lookup returns CDR1 SGHAT and CDR2 FQDESV (reference sequence). The CDR3 protein is CASSWTGLKNNQYF. Written as DNA, the CDR3 is TGTGCCAGCAGCTGGACCGGACTCAAAAACAATCAGTACTTC.

Concerning this clonotype itself: A much larger clonotype is one base distant, so this may be a read error. The rearrangement uses TRBV12-3 or TRBV12-4 and TRBJ2-5; no clear D gene. V was cut by 1 base and J by 9 bases, with 9 bases left in between. The CDR3 contains 12 residues. The CDR3 nucleotides are TGTGCCAGCAGTTTAGTGCGGAAGGCCCAGTACTTC. Protein product: CASSLVRKAQYF.

This clonotype was recorded many times. The V and J genes are TRBV29-1 and TRBJ2-7; 9 bases match TRBD1. The trim removed 4 bases at V and 5 bases at J, leaving 3 bases unmatched. This CDR3 has 12 residues. CDR1 is SQVTM, CDR2 ANQGSEA, per germline. In DNA form, the CDR3 reads TGCAGCGTTGTACAGGGGGCGGACGAGCAGTACTTC. Amino acids: CSVVQGADEQYF.

The chain links TRBV12-3 or TRBV12-4 to TRBJ1-1; no firm D call. The V end lost 5 bases, the J end lost 7 bases, and 14 bases lay between the germline ends. The CDR3 has 13 residues. Here the CDR3 reads CASSGGGSIEAFF. DNA of the CDR3: TGTGCCAGCAGTGGAGGCGGGAGCATTGAAGCTTTCTTT.

To note about this clonotype: No conserved phenylalanine or tryptophan is present at the end of the CDR3, so a read error is the likely explanation. It is unclear where the CDR3 begins or ends on the DNA, so no DNA is shown, and the CDR3 is as TCRdb lists it. The rearrangement joins TRBV11-1 to TRBJ2-1. Germline lookup yields CDR1 SGHAT and CDR2 FQDESV (reference sequence). The CDR3 region is 15 residues in length, termini included. CDR3 region: CASSLAGAIYNEQLL.

About this clonotype: One junction end does not reproduce the germline sequence, and a read error may be involved. V and J are TRBV11-3 and TRBJ1-6; no firm D call. The CDR3 consists of 15 residues. Germline assignment: CDR1 SGHNT and CDR2 YENEEA. The CDR3 sequence is CASGLEGWRNSPLHF. In DNA form, the CDR3 reads TGTGCCAGCGGCTTGGAAGGATGGCGGAATTCACCCCTCCACTTT. Full variable domain (remainder filled in from reference TRBV11-3 and TRBJ1-6): EAGVVQSPRYKIIEKKQPVAFWCNPISGHNTLYWYLQNLGQGPELLIRYENEEAVDDSQLPKDRFSAERLKGVDSTLKIQPAELGDSAVYLCASGLEGWRNSPLHFGNGTRLTVT.

To note about this clonotype: One end of the junction fails to match germline, which may point to a read error. This chain links TRBV11-2 with TRBJ2-1; 10 bases line up with TRBD2. The CDR3 is made up of 15 amino acids. The germline CDR1 and CDR2 sequences are SGHAT and FQNNGV. DNA of the CDR3: TGTGCCAGCTGCACCGGGACTAGCGCTTACAATGAGCAGCTCTTC. Its translation is CASCTGTSAYNEQLF. Based on the CDR3 plus reference TRBV11-2 and TRBJ2-1, the full variable domain is EAGVAQSPRYKIIEKRQSVAFWCNPISGHATLYWYQQILGQGPKLLIQFQNNGVVDDSQLPKDRFSAERLKGVDSTLKIQPAKLEDSAVYLCASCTGTSAYNEQLFGPGTRLTVL.

The sample holds a few counts of this clonotype. This clone may be a read error of a much larger clone one base away. The V call is TRBV4-1, the J call TRBJ1-6; 7 bases fit TRBD1. The V gene's germline CDR1 is MGHRA and CDR2 YSYEKL. The trim removed 1 base at V and 7 bases at J, leaving 7 bases unmatched. The CDR3 totals 16 residues. In DNA form, the CDR3 reads TGCGCCAGCAGCCAAGGGGCTAGGGGGCGCAATTCACCCCTCCACTTT. As protein: CASSQGARGRNSPLHF.

This clonotype was detected a few times. The chain combines TRBV27 with TRBJ1-2; D unclear. The germline CDR1 and CDR2 sequences are MNHEY and SMNVEV (reference sequence). Between the trimmed V and J ends, which lost 5 bases and 4 bases, there was a span of 14 bases. The CDR3 spans 14 residues. This CDR3 is CASSRTVAGYGYTF. The CDR3 DNA follows: TGTGCCAGCAGTCGGACGGTGGCCGGCTATGGCTACACCTTC.

Concerning this clonotype itself: This may arise from a read error, as a much more abundant clone is one base away. The chain joins TRBV5-4 to TRBJ1-1; the D gene is possibly TRBD1 (5 bases). CDR3 length: 12 amino acids. V was pared by 9 bases and J by 1 base, with 10 bases between. Germline V gives CDR1 SGHNT, CDR2 YYREEE (reference sequence). CDR3 in amino acids: CAMGEPNTEAFF. The CDR3 bases are TGTGCCATGGGGGAGCCGAACACTGAAGCTTTCTTT.

As for this clonotype: A much larger clone differs from this one at a single base, so this may be a read error. The genes are TRBV11-2 and TRBJ2-7; D perhaps matches TRBD1 (5 bases). Germline lookup yields CDR1 SGHAT and CDR2 FQNNGV. The CDR3 extends over 14 amino acids. The DNA for the CDR3 is TGTGCCAGCAGCATGAGACAGAGCGCCTACGAGCAACACTTC. Protein product: CASSMRQSAYEQHF.

On this clonotype: Relative to the germline gene, one junction end is altered; a read error may explain this. V gene TRBV4-2 combines with J gene TRBJ2-3; D gene unclear. CDR3 size: 13 residues. Germline CDR1 and CDR2: LGHNA and YNFKEQ. CDR3 coding DNA: TGTACCAGCAGCCAAGATGTCACAGATACGCAGTATTTT. Translated: CTSSQDVTDTQYF.

Notes on this clonotype: A much larger clone lies a single base off, so this may be a read error. The chain employs TRBV6-5 and TRBJ2-7; D is perhaps TRBD1 (6 bases). Looked up from germline, CDR1 is MNHEY and CDR2 is SVGAGI. The CDR3 covers 15 residues. The CDR3 DNA sequence: TGTGCCAACAGTCCCCGTGGTACAGGGAACTACGAGCAGTACTTC. Amino acid sequence: CANSPRGTGNYEQYF.

Comments on this clonotype: This may stem from a read error, because a much larger clone lies one nucleotide away. V is TRBV28 and J is TRBJ2-3; possible D gene TRBD2, 7 bases. The germline CDR1 and CDR2 sequences are MDHEN and SYDVKM. The CDR3 loop spans 13 amino acids. The CDR3 region is CASSLRGADTHYF. The CDR3 DNA follows: TGTGCCAGCAGTCTCCGGGGGGCAGATACGCATTATTTT.

This clonotype was detected only a few times. The rearrangement uses TRBV4-1 and TRBJ2-3, with D perhaps given as TRBD1 or TRBD2 (5 bases each). Trimming left V 2 bases short and J 8 bases short, with 14 bases between. The CDR3 has 14 amino acids. The germline gives CDR1 MGHRA, CDR2 YSYEKL. The CDR3 DNA reads TGCGCCAGCAGCCAACTCTGGGACGGAGTTACGCAGTATTTT. Translation gives CASSQLWDGVTQYF.

Concerning this clonotype itself: One junction end does not reproduce the germline sequence, and a read error may be involved. The chain couples TRBV20-1 to TRBJ1-1; D call uncertain. The CDR3 spans 12 residues. The germline CDR1 and CDR2 sequences are DFQATT and SNEGSKA (reference sequence). Here the CDR3 DNA reads TGCAATGCTAGCCTTTCGATCACTGAAGCTTTCTTT. It translates to CNASLSITEAFF.

In its sample, this clonotype was seen many times. The chain combines TRBV29-1 with TRBJ1-1, with D perhaps matching TRBD1 (5 bases). CDR1 is SQVTM, CDR2 ANQGSEA, per germline. Trimming took 6 bases from V and 1 from J, leaving 12 bases between them. The CDR3 contains 13 residues. CDR3 region: CSVWTLKNTEAFF. CDR3 nucleotides: TGCAGCGTGTGGACACTGAAGAACACTGAAGCTTTCTTT.

This clonotype showed up many times. This chain joins TRBV5-5 and TRBJ2-1; 10 nucleotides agree with TRBD2. CDR3 size: 15 residues. Trimming at V came to 9 bases and at J to 8 bases, leaving 14 bases not matched to a gene. Germline loops: CDR1 SGHKS, CDR2 YYEKEE (reference sequence). The CDR3 coding sequence is TGTGCCACCCCACCCGGGACTAGCGTCTTGGATGAGCAGTTCTTC. This sequence encodes CATPPGTSVLDEQFF.

This clonotype was detected ten times or more. This rearrangement joins TRBV14 to TRBJ1-2; D perhaps matches TRBD1 (5 bases). There are 14 residues in the CDR3. V was pared by 1 base and J by 8 bases, with 14 bases between. Germline-derived CDR1 and CDR2 are SGHDN and FVKESK. CDR3 nucleotide sequence: TGTGCCAGCAGCCAAGTGATCCGGGGCAGCGGCTACACCTTC. Its protein is CASSQVIRGSGYTF.